This TCR beta chain derives from a study of T-cell memory formation after mild COVID-19. The CDR3 is 15 residues long. Germline CDR1 is MGHDK and CDR2 is SYGVNS. The V and J ends lost 8 bases and 7 bases, in that order; junction bases with no gene match: 14. MiXCR, run by TCRdb on the 5' RACE reads, gives a single entry per CDR3 protein. The top ten hold 2.4% of the sample, which has about 190,000 distinct CDR3 sequences, 15% to 20% seen once. This rearrangement joins TRBV25-1 to TRBJ1-2; TRBD1 aligns across 9 bases. The sample taken for sequencing was PBMCs or a T cell subset sorted from them (not recorded which). The origin of this receptor is an adult woman who had mild COVID-19 (a few samples of this study predate the infection). Cell type and time point are not known. CDR3 region: CASQLTGTGRGGYTF. CDR3 DNA sequence: TGTGCCAGCCAATTAACCGGGACAGGGAGGGGTGGCTACACCTTC.